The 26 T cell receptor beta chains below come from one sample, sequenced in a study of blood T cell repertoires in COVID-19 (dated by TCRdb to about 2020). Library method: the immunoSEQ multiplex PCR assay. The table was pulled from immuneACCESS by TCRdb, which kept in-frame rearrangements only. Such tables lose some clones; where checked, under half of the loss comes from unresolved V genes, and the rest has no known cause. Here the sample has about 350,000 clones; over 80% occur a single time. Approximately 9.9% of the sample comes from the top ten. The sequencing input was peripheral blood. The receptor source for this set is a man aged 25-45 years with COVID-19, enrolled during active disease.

The CDR3, as DNA: TGTGCCATCGAACCGACAGACGGCACTGAAGCTTTCTTT. Encoded protein: CAIEPTDGTEAFF. J is TRBJ1-1 and V is TRBV10-3, with D perhaps matching TRBD1 (5 bases). Germline loops: CDR1 ENHRY, CDR2 SYGVKD. The CDR3 has 13 amino acids. The ends were cut back, 8 bases at V and 4 bases at J, with 14 bases in the middle.

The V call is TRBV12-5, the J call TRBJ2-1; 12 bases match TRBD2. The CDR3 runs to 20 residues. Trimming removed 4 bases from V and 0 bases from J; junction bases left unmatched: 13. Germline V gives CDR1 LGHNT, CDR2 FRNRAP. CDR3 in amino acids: CASGWTPGLAGPSSYNEQFF. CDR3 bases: TGTGCTAGTGGTTGGACCCCGGGACTAGCGGGCCCAAGCTCCTACAATGAGCAGTTCTTC.

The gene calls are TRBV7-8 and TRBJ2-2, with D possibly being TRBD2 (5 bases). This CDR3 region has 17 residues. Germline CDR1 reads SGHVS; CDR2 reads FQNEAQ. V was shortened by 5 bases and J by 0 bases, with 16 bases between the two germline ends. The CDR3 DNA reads TGTGCCAGCAGCGGGAAAGGACTGGTCGCGAACACCGGGGAGCTGTTTTTT. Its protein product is CASSGKGLVANTGELFF.

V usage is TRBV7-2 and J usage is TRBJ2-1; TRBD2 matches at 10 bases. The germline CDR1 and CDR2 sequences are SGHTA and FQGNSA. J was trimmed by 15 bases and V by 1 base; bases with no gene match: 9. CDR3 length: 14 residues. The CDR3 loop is CASSLGVSGRSTFF. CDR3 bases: TGTGCCAGCAGCTTAGGCGTTAGCGGGAGGTCTACGTTCTTC.

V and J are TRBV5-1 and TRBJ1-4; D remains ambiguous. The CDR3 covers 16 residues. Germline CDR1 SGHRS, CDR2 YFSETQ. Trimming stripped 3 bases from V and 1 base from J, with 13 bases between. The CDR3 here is CASSSAEGGTNEKLFF. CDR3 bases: TGCGCCAGCAGCTCGGCAGAGGGAGGAACTAATGAAAAACTGTTTTTT.

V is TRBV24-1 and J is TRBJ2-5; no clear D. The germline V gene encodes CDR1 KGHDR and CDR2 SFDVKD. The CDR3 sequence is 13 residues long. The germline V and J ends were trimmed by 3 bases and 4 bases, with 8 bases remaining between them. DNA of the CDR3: TGTGCCACCAGTGATGGTCAGCGAGAGACCCAGTACTTC. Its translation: CATSDGQRETQYF.

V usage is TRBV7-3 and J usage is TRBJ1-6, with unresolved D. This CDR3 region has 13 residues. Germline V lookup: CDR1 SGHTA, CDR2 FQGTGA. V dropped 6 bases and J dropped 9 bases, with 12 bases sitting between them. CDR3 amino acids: CASSPGVGSPLHF. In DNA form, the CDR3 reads TGTGCCAGCAGTCCCGGGGTTGGTTCACCCCTCCACTTT.

CDR3 in DNA: TGTGCCAGCAGTTTCACGGGACAGGGCTACTATGGCTACACCTTC. Translated, it gives CASSFTGQGYYGYTF. This rearrangement joins TRBV6-2 or TRBV6-3 to TRBJ1-2, with 9 bases lining up with TRBD1. The germline V gene encodes CDR1 MNHEY and CDR2 SVGEGT. V dropped 4 bases and J dropped 3; count of bases not matched to a gene: 6. CDR3 length equals 15 residues.

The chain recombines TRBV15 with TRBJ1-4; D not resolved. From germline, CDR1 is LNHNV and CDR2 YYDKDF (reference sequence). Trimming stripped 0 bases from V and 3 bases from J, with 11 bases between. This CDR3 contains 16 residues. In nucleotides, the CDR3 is TGTGCCACCAGCAGAGATATAGTCGGTGCTAATGAAAAACTGTTTTTT. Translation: CATSRDIVGANEKLFF.

CDR3: CASSLTGWAYEQYF. CDR3 coding DNA: TGTGCCAGCAGTCTGACAGGGTGGGCCTACGAGCAGTACTTC. The chain has TRBV27 and TRBJ2-7; 7 bases are shared with TRBD1. The length of the CDR3 is 14 residues. The germline CDR1 and CDR2 sequences are MNHEY and SMNVEV (reference sequence). V dropped 5 bases and J dropped 2; count of bases not matched to a gene: 6.

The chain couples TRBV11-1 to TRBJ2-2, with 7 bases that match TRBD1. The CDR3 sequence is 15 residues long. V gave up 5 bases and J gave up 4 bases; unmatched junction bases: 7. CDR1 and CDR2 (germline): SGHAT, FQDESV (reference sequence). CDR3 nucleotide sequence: TGTGCCAGCAGCAGACAGGGTGTTGGCACCGGGGAGCTGTTTTTT. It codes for CASSRQGVGTGELFF.

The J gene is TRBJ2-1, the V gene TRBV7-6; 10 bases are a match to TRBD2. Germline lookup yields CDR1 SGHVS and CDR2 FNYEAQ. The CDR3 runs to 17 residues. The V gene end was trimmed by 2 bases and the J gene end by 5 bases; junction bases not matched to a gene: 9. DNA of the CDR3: TGTGCCAGCAGCTTATCTCCTAGCGGGGGCCTAAACAATGAGCAGTTCTTC. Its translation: CASSLSPSGGLNNEQFF.

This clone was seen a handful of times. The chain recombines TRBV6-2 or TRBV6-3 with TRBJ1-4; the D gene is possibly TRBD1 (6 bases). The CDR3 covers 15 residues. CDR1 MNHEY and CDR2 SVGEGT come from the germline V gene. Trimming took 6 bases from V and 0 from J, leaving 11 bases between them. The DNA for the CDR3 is TGTGCCAGCAGCATCGGACAGTCAACTAATGAAAAACTGTTTTTT. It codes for CASSIGQSTNEKLFF.

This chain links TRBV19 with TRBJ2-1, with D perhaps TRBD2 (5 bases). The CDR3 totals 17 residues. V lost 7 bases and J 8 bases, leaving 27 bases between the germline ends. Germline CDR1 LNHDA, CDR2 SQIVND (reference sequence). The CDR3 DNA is TGTGCCAGTACCGACCCGCACCTATCCGGGAAAATCCATGAGCAGTTCTTC. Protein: CASTDPHLSGKIHEQFF.

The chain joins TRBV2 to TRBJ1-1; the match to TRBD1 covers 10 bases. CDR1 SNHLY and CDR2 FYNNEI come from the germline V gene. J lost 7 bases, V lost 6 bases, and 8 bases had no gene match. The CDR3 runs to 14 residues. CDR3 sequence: CASRGVTGGGEAFF. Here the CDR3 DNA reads TGTGCCAGCAGGGGCGTGACAGGGGGCGGTGAAGCTTTCTTT.

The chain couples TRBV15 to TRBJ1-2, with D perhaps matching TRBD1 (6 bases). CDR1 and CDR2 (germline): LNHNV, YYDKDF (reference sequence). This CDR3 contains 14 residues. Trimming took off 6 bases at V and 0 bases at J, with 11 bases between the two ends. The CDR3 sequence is CATRGGGTNYGYTF. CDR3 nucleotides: TGTGCCACCAGAGGGGGGGGCACTAACTATGGCTACACCTTC.

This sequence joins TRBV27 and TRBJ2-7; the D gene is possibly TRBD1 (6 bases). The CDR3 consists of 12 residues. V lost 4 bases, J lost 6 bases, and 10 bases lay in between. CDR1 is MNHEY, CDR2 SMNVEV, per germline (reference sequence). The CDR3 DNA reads TGTGCCAGCAGTTCCAACAGGGCCGAGCAGTACTTC. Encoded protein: CASSSNRAEQYF.

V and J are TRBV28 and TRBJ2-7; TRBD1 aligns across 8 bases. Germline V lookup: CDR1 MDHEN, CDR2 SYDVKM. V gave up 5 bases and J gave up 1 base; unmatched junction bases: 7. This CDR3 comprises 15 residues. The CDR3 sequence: CASSLPGGASYEQYF. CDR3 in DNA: TGTGCCAGCAGTCTCCCAGGGGGCGCATCCTACGAGCAGTACTTC.

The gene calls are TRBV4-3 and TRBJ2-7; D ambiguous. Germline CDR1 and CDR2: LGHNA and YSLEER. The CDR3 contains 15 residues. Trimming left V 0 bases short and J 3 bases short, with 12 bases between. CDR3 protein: CASSQDGARYYEQYF. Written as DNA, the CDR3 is TGCGCCAGCAGCCAAGACGGTGCCCGATACTACGAGCAGTACTTC.

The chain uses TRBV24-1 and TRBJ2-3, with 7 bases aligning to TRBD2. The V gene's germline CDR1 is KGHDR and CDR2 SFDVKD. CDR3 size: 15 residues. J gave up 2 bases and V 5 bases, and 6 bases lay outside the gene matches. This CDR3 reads CATSGTGGYTDTQYF. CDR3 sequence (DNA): TGTGCCACCAGTGGAACGGGGGGTTACACAGATACGCAGTATTTT.

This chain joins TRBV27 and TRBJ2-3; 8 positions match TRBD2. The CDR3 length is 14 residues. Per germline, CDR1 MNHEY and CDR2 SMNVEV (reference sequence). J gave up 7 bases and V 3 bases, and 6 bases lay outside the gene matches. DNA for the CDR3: TGTGCCAGCAGTTTCAGCGGGAGCCCAAATACGCAGTATTTT. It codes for CASSFSGSPNTQYF.

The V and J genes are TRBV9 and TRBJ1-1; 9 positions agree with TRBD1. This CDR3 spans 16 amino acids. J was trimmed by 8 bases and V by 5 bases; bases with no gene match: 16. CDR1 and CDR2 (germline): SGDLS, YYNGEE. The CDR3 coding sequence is TGTGCCAGCAGGGCATACTTGGGACAGGGAACAGCGGAAGCTTTCTTT. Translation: CASRAYLGQGTAEAFF.

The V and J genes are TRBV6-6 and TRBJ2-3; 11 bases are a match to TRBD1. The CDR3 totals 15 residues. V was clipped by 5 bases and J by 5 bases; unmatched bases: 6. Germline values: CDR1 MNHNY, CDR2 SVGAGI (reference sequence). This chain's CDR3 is CASSPGQGAGDTQYF. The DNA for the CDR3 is TGTGCCAGCAGTCCCGGACAGGGGGCGGGAGATACGCAGTATTTT.

The CDR3 DNA reads TGTGCCAGCAGCTGGGTGGCAGGCAATGAGCAGTTCTTC. It translates to CASSWVAGNEQFF. This sequence joins TRBV7-2 and TRBJ2-1, with D hard to call. From germline, CDR1 is SGHTA and CDR2 FQGNSA. The CDR3 is 13 residues long. V shed 4 bases and J shed 6 bases, with 10 bases lying between them.

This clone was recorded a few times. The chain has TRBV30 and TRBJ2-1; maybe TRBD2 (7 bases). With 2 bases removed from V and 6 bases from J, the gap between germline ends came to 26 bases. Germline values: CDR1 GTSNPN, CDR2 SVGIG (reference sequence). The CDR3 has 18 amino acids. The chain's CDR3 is CAWSQGRLAVGSANEQFF. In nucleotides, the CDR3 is TGTGCCTGGAGTCAGGGGCGGCTAGCGGTGGGGTCCGCCAATGAGCAGTTCTTC.

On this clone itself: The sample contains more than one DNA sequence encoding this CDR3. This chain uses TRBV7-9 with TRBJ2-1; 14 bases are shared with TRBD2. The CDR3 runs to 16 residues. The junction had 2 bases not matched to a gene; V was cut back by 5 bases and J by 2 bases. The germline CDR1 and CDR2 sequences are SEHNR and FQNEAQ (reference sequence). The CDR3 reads CASSPTSGRAYNEQFF. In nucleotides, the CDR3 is TGTGCCAGCAGCCCGACTAGCGGGAGGGCCTACAATGAGCAGTTCTTC.